Following are 15 T cell receptor beta chains from one sample sequenced in a study of blood T cell repertoires in COVID-19. Some clones are missing from TCRdb's copy, which holds only in-frame ones; the method was immunoSEQ multiplex PCR. The data contain roughly 400,000 clones, less than 95% of them seen just once; the ten biggest clones take up approximately 0.65%. The material sequenced was PBMCs or T cells enriched from blood (not recorded which). Source of these receptors: a man aged 18-30 years who had recovered from COVID-19.

This CDR3 reads CASSLAGGNNEQFF. For the CDR3, the DNA is TGTGCCAGCAGCCTTGCGGGGGGAAACAATGAGCAGTTCTTC. V is TRBV7-3 and J is TRBJ2-1; 8 nucleotides align to TRBD2. The junction had 5 bases not matched to a gene; V was cut back by 5 bases and J by 5 bases. The CDR3 runs 14 residues. Germline V gene lookup returns CDR1 SGHTA and CDR2 FQGTGA.

V and J are TRBV28 and TRBJ1-4, with D unclear. Trimming took off 4 bases at V and 7 bases at J, with 7 bases between the two ends. The CDR3 contains 12 residues. The germline V gene has CDR1 MDHEN and CDR2 SYDVKM. For the CDR3, the DNA is TGTGCCAGCAGTTCCCTCGGTGAAAAACTGTTTTTT. Its protein product is CASSSLGEKLFF.

The chain recombines TRBV2 with TRBJ2-7; 10 bases agree with TRBD2. The CDR3 is 15 residues long. The J segment lost 7 bases and the V segment lost 3 bases, leaving 9 bases of the junction unmatched. Germline CDR1 is SNHLY and CDR2 is FYNNEI. The CDR3 is CASSDRPSGSREQYF. The CDR3 DNA reads TGTGCCAGCAGTGATAGGCCTAGCGGGAGTCGAGAGCAGTACTTC.

The chain carries TRBV4-1 and TRBJ2-6, with D possibly TRBD1 on 6 matching bases. The CDR3 contains 16 residues. Trimming took 4 bases from V and 2 from J, leaving 12 bases between them. Germline V CDR1 and CDR2: MGHRA, YSYEKL. As DNA, the CDR3 is TGCGCCAGCAGCCCGAGGGGGACAACTGGGGCCAACGTCCTGACTTTC. Protein: CASSPRGTTGANVLTF.

This sequence joins TRBV28 and TRBJ2-7; 12 nucleotides align to TRBD1. Germline values: CDR1 MDHEN, CDR2 SYDVKM. After removal of 7 bases from V and 7 bases from J, the junction contained 5 bases not matched to a gene. The CDR3 length is 13 residues. The CDR3 protein is CASTGQGAGEQYF. The DNA for the CDR3 is TGTGCCAGCACGGGACAGGGGGCAGGAGAGCAGTACTTC.

The chain has TRBV12-3 or TRBV12-4 and TRBJ1-1; D call uncertain. Trimming took off 5 bases at V and 5 bases at J, with 6 bases between the two ends. The CDR3 totals 11 residues. CDR3 sequence: CASSPVTEAFF. Here the CDR3 DNA reads TGTGCCAGCAGTCCAGTAACTGAAGCTTTCTTT.

The chain couples TRBV28 to TRBJ2-1; 13 bases map to TRBD2. V shed 6 bases, J shed 7 bases, and the junction held 6 bases outside the gene matches. The CDR3 is 15 amino acids. Germline CDR1 MDHEN, CDR2 SYDVKM. The chain's CDR3 is CASRQGLAGVNEQFF. The CDR3 DNA sequence: TGTGCCAGCAGGCAAGGACTAGCGGGAGTGAATGAGCAGTTCTTC.

V and J are TRBV18 and TRBJ2-1; D gene ambiguous. The CDR3 extends over 14 amino acids. Germline lookup yields CDR1 KGHSH and CDR2 LQKENI. V lost 6 bases and J lost 0, with 9 bases in between. CDR3 sequence reads: CASSDMSSYNEQFF. In nucleotides, the CDR3 is TGTGCCAGCTCCGACATGAGCTCCTACAATGAGCAGTTCTTC.

The gene calls are TRBV7-2 and TRBJ1-2; 7 nucleotides agree with TRBD1. Germline CDR1 and CDR2: SGHTA and FQGNSA. This CDR3 spans 17 amino acids. After removal of 2 bases from V and 2 bases from J, the junction contained 11 bases not matched to a gene. The DNA for the CDR3 is TGTGCCAGCAGCTTATCGGTAGGGGCAGGGGGGAACTATGGCTACACCTTC. Its translation: CASSLSVGAGGNYGYTF.

The chain uses TRBV28 and TRBJ2-2; perhaps TRBD2 as D (6 bases). Deletions cut 10 bases from V and 7 bases from J, with 13 bases between. From germline, CDR1 is MDHEN and CDR2 SYDVKM. The CDR3 totals 12 residues. CDR3 sequence: CATRLGFGELFF. The CDR3 nucleotides read TGTGCCACCAGACTAGGGTTCGGGGAGCTGTTTTTT.

The chain couples TRBV5-1 to TRBJ1-2, with D uncertain. The germline gives CDR1 SGHRS, CDR2 YFSETQ. The V and J ends lost 3 bases and 4 bases respectively, with 10 bases between them. The CDR3 has 13 residues. CDR3 DNA: TGCGCCAGCAGCTCCAGTGGCAGCTATGGCTACACCTTC. It codes for CASSSSGSYGYTF.

The rearrangement joins TRBV4-1 to TRBJ1-1, with D possibly matching TRBD1 (6 bases). Germline V gene lookup returns CDR1 MGHRA and CDR2 YSYEKL. With 7 bases removed from V and 9 bases from J, the gap between germline ends came to 18 bases. There are 13 residues in the CDR3. This CDR3 reads CASTSTRTAQAFF. Written as DNA, the CDR3 is TGCGCCAGCACCTCGACCCGGACAGCCCAAGCTTTCTTT.

This clone was seen just once. The DNA for the CDR3 is TGTGCCAGCAGTGACCACACCCGGGACTATCTGGCCGAGCAGTACTTC. Its translation is CASSDHTRDYLAEQYF. This chain links TRBV27 with TRBJ2-7; 7 bases are shared with TRBD2. The CDR3 covers 16 residues. CDR1 is MNHEY and CDR2 is SMNVEV in the germline V gene (reference sequence). Losses at the gene ends were 5 bases for V and 6 bases for J; bases not matched to a gene: 16.

The V gene is TRBV29-1, the J gene TRBJ2-7, with TRBD1 identical over 7 bases. The CDR3 extends over 12 amino acids. The junction had 10 bases not matched to a gene; V was cut back by 8 bases and J by 6 bases. CDR1 is SQVTM, CDR2 ANQGSEA, per germline. The CDR3 is CSSTGAEGEQYF. The CDR3 nucleotides read TGCAGCTCCACAGGGGCGGAAGGCGAGCAGTACTTC.

In its sample, this clone was seen once. V usage is TRBV15 and J usage is TRBJ2-1; weak D call: TRBD2 (7 bases). Between the trimmed V and J ends, which lost 0 bases and 9 bases, there was a span of 18 bases. CDR1 is LNHNV and CDR2 is YYDKDF in the germline V gene (reference sequence). CDR3 size: 16 residues. In nucleotides, the CDR3 is TGTGCCACCAGCAGAGATGGGGGCCGTGGGGAGGGTGAGCAGTTCTTC. Its translation is CATSRDGGRGEGEQFF.